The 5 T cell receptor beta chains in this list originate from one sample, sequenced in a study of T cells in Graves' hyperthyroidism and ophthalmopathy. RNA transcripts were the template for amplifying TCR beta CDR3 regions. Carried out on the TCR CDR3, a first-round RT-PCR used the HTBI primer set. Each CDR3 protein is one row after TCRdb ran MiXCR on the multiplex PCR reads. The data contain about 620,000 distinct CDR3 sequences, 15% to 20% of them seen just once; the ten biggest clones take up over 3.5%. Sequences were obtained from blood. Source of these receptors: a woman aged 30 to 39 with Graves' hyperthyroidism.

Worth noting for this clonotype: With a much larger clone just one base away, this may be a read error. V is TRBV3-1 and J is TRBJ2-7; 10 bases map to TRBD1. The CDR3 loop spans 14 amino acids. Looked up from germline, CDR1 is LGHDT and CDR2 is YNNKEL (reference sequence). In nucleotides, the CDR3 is TGTGCCAGCAGCCGGACGACAGGGGGCTACGGGCAGTACTTC. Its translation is CASSRTTGGYGQYF.

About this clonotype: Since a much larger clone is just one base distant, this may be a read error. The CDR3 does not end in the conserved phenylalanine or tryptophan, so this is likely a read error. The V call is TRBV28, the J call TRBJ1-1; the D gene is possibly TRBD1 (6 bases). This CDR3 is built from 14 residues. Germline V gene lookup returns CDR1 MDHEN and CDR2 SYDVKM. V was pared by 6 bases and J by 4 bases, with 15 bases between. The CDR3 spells CASREYRDPTEAFL. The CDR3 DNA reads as TGTGCCAGCAGGGAATACAGGGACCCCACTGAAGCTTTCCTT.

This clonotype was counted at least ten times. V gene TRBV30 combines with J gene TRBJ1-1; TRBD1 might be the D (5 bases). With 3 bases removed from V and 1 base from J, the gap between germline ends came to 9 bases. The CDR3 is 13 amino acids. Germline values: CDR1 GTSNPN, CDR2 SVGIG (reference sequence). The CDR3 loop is CAWRLGRNTEAFF. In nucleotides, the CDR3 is TGTGCCTGGAGGTTGGGGCGGAACACTGAAGCTTTCTTT.

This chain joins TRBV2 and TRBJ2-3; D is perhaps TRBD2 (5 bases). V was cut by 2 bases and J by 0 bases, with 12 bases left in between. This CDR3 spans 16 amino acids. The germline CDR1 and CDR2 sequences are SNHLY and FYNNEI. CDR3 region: CASSEMGRSSTDTQYF. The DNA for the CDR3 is TGTGCCAGCAGTGAAATGGGGAGATCTAGCACAGATACGCAGTATTTT.

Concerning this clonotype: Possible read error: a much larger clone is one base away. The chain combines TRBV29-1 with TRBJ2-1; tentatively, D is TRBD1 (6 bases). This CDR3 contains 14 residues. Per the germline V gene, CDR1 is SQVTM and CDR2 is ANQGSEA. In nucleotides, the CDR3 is TGCAGCGCTGAAGTACAGGGTGGTTTCGATGAGCAGTTCTTC. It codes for CSAEVQGGFDEQFF.